Below are 8 T cell receptor beta chains sequenced from a single sample in a study of regulatory dendritic cells for organ transplantation. Measured with immunoSEQ multiplex PCR; TCRdb has only the in-frame clones, and not every one. The repertoire holds about 38,000 clones, 75% to 95% seen once, with 0.11% in the top ten. Material for sequencing was naive CD8+ T cells from blood. The subset: CD45RA+ naive T cells. These receptors all stem from a human donor in good health.

J is TRBJ1-1 and V is TRBV6-5; possibly TRBD1 for D (6 bases). The V gene's germline CDR1 is MNHEY and CDR2 SVGAGI. V gave up 10 bases and J gave up 0 bases, with 12 bases separating them. This CDR3 is 13 amino acids long. CDR3 nucleotide sequence: TGTGCCACATCGGGACAAATGAACACTGAAGCTTTCTTT. This codes for CATSGQMNTEAFF.

The chain joins TRBV28 to TRBJ1-2; 8 nucleotides line up with TRBD1. Trimming removed 5 bases from V and 7 bases from J; junction bases left unmatched: 6. The CDR3 is made up of 13 amino acids. Germline lookup yields CDR1 MDHEN and CDR2 SYDVKM. The CDR3 loop reads CASSRYRGGGYTF. For the CDR3, the DNA is TGTGCCAGCAGTCGATACAGGGGGGGTGGCTACACCTTC.

This clone showed up just a few times. The chain couples TRBV5-4 to TRBJ2-1; maybe TRBD2 (6 bases). Per germline, CDR1 SGHNT and CDR2 YYREEE (reference sequence). The CDR3 spans 13 residues. V gave up 3 bases and J gave up 6 bases, with 10 bases separating them. The CDR3 spells CASSWGGINEQFF. The CDR3 nucleotides are TGTGCCAGCAGCTGGGGCGGGATCAATGAGCAGTTCTTC. Filled out from reference TRBV5-4 and TRBJ2-1, the complete variable domain reads ETGVTQSPTHLIKTRGQQVTLRCSSQSGHNTVSWYQQALGQGPQFIFQYYREEENGRGNFPPRFSGLQFPNYSSELNVNALELDDSALYLCASSWGGINEQFFGPGTRLTVL.

The gene calls are TRBV13 and TRBJ2-5; 7 bases fit TRBD1. V shed 3 bases and J 4 bases; nucleotides not matched to a gene: 8. Looked up from germline, CDR1 is PRHDT and CDR2 is FYEKMQ (reference sequence). CDR3 length equals 15 residues. Here the CDR3 reads CASSLTTGRGETQYF. Here the CDR3 DNA reads TGTGCCAGCAGCTTGACGACAGGGAGAGGAGAGACCCAGTACTTC.

This rearrangement joins TRBV1 to TRBJ2-7; TRBD2, as called in the table, went unchecked against the DNA. TRBV1 corresponds to a pseudogene. This CDR3 comprises 15 residues. CDR3 in DNA: TGCACCAGCAGCCAAAAATCGGAGCCCTACGACGAGCAGTACTTC. This translates into CTSSQKSEPYDEQYF.

The chain links TRBV27 to TRBJ2-3, with D possibly TRBD2 on 7 matching bases. V was trimmed by 4 bases and J by 10 bases, leaving 18 bases between them. Germline lookup yields CDR1 MNHEY and CDR2 SMNVEV (reference sequence). CDR3 size: 14 residues. The CDR3 DNA is TGTGCCAGCAGTTCACGGCGGGGGCCCGCCCCGCAGTATTTT. Protein sequence: CASSSRRGPAPQYF.

The chain links TRBV6-6 to TRBJ1-3, with unresolved D. This CDR3 has 15 amino acids. V dropped 7 bases and J dropped 0 bases, with 13 bases sitting between them. Per germline, CDR1 MNHNY and CDR2 SVGAGI (reference sequence). CDR3 sequence (DNA): TGTGCCAGCATAACCAGGACGGTCTCTGGAAACACCATATATTTT. This gives the protein CASITRTVSGNTIYF.

The genes are TRBV19 and TRBJ1-1; D remains unclear. The ends were cut back, 7 bases at V and 5 bases at J, with 23 bases in the middle. This CDR3 comprises 16 residues. Germline CDR1 and CDR2: LNHDA and SQIVND (reference sequence). The CDR3 is CASTPSGGGVYTEAFF. The CDR3 DNA is TGTGCCAGTACCCCATCCGGTGGTGGGGTTTATACTGAAGCTTTCTTT.